This T cell receptor (beta chain) was sequenced in a study of CD8+ T cells in alopecia areata. Overall study context: For treated patients, severity scores reflected the percentage of scalp area affected. Study-level points and caveats: Clonality exceeded that of normal scalp in lesional scalp, most notably in alopecia totalis/universalis.

The CDR3 consists of 15 residues. With 5 bases clipped from V and 10 bases from J, the junction kept 9 bases outside the gene matches. Germline loops: CDR1 SNHLY, CDR2 FYNNEI. The treatment here: oral pan-JAK inhibitor, 5-10 mg twice daily. In each case, RNA was isolated and then reverse transcribed into cDNA as the sequencing template. Clones were sequenced by immunoSEQ multiplex PCR, and TCRdb holds only the in-frame ones, with some missing. This table holds over 150,000 clones, about 60% found once. On this clone itself: Its antigen remains unidentified.

This sequence originates from a human donor with alopecia areata. The gene calls are TRBV2 and TRBJ2-1, with TRBD2 identical over 12 bases. The sample was CD4+ T cells sorted from blood, taken at week 24, from a patient treated with tofacitinib. CDR3 coding DNA: TGTGCCAGCAGTCCGATGGGACTAGCGGGCGGCGAGCAGTTCTTC. Residues: CASSPMGLAGGEQFF.